This T cell receptor beta chain appears in the sequencing data of a study of blood T cell repertoires in COVID-19. The assay was immunoSEQ multiplex PCR, and TCRdb's table has in-frame clones only and misses some. The sample has 65,000 to 75,000 clones, approximately 87% seen once; the top ten hold roughly 4%. This receptor was taken from a man aged 45-60 years with active COVID-19. Input material: peripheral blood.

CDR3 sequence (DNA): TGTGCCAGCAGCTTAACGCCAGGGAACGAGCAGTACTTC. Residues: CASSLTPGNEQYF. The chain links TRBV11-1 to TRBJ2-7; D possibly corresponds to TRBD1 (5 bases). CDR1 is SGHAT and CDR2 is FQDESV in the germline V gene (reference sequence). This CDR3 has 13 amino acids. The V gene lost 2 bases and the J gene lost 5 bases, with 10 bases spanning the gap.